This TCR beta chain was captured in a study of blood T cell repertoires in COVID-19 (TCRdb year 2020). As for the study more broadly: Collaborator samples came from the United States, Italy and Spain and covered acute and convalescent phases of COVID-19. The prospective study material was composed of cDNA or gDNA derived from T cells, B-cell-depleted T cells, or PBMCs. The dataset comprised deeply sampled blood TCRbeta repertoires from subjects exposed to, actively infected with, or recovered from COVID-19. The repertoires were released in a freely available public database meant as a resource for research on the immune response to SARS-CoV-2. The samples were drawn from two sources: the first 160 participants of the ongoing ImmuneRACE study, and 1,000 to 1,500 subjects contributed by 6 global collaborators. The sample metadata nearly always contained a de-identified subject ID, COVID-19 status, age in years and sex. Where available, HLA class I and class II types were obtained from metadata supplied by the sample provider rather than from assay-based typing. Points the paper makes about the study in general: How much clinical and demographic metadata was included differed by source and by participant, and the metadata was provided uncurated.

This clone was picked up a small number of times. The specificity of this receptor is unknown. No base-level quality is on record; no much larger clone is a single base apart. The immunoSEQ Assay, a bias-controlled multiplex PCR, was used to amplify TCRbeta CDR3 regions from genomic DNA. The authors' analysis ran thus. The number of nucleated cells in each sample was estimated by amplification of reference gene primers within the assay. To quantify the absolute abundance of each unique TCRbeta CDR3 rearrangement, sequence reads were collapsed and filtered. For each sample, productive Simpson clonality was calculated as the square root of Simpson's diversity index across productive rearrangements. TCRdb's version of the immuneACCESS table is confined to in-frame rearrangements and falls short of the full clone set. An unresolved V gene accounts for under half of the shortfall where checked; the remainder is of unknown origin. V and J calls plus clone size are reproduced from that table; the DNA served to infer D and trimming. The sample contains 250,000 to 350,000 clones, roughly 90% of them found a single time. Approximately 2.1% of the sample is held by the ten biggest clonotypes.

At one collaborating source in Seattle, patients were enrolled during active infection and were followed longitudinally through the course of disease. Whole blood was collected in K2EDTA tubes by collaborating institutions according to the institutions' own protocols. For TCRbeta analysis, collaborator samples were shipped as frozen whole blood, as isolated PBMCs, or as DNA extracted from either sample type. The sequenced sample consisted of peripheral blood. The source is a woman aged 30 to 39 with COVID-19, enrolled during active disease.

The CDR3 region reads CASSEWPRQGAAGELFF. The DNA sequence is as follows: TGTGCCAGCAGTGAATGGCCGAGACAGGGGGCCGCCGGGGAGCTGTTTTTT. The chain couples TRBV25-1 to TRBJ2-2, with 10 bases in between that match TRBD1. The CDR3 runs 17 residues from the cysteine to the phenylalanine. The only DNA kept is the CDR3, 51 bases in frame from the first base. From a lookup of the germline V gene, CDR1 and CDR2 are MGHDK and SYGVNS. V is cut back by 1 base and J by 6 bases, with 8 bases in the junction unmatched. Extended through the reference TRBV25-1 and TRBJ2-2 proteins, this CDR3 yields the full variable domain: EADIYQTPRYLVIGTGKKITLECSQTMGHDKMYWYQQDPGMELHLIHYSYGVNSTEKGDLSSESTVSRIRTEHFPLTLESARPSHTSQYLCASSEWPRQGAAGELFFGEGSRLTVL.